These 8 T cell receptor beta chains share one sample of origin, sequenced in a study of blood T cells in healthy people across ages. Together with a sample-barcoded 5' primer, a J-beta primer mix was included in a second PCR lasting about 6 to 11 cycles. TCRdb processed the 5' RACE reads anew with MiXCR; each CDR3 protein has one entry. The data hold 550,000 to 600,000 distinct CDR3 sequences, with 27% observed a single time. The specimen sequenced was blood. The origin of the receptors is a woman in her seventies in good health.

The CDR3 sequence: CSARASGNTDTQYF. The CDR3 nucleotides read TGCAGTGCTAGGGCTAGCGGGAACACAGATACGCAGTATTTT. The chain employs TRBV20-1 and TRBJ2-3, with 9 bases fitting TRBD2. V lost 3 bases, J lost 2 bases, and 3 bases stayed unmatched. This CDR3 contains 14 residues. CDR1 and CDR2 (germline): DFQATT, SNEGSKA (reference sequence).

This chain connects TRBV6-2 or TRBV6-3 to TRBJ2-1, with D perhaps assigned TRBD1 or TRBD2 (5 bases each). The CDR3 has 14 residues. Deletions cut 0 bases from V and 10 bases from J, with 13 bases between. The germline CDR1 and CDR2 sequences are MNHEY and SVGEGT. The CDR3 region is CASSYSGPIGEQFF. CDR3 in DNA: TGTGCCAGCAGTTACTCGGGACCTATAGGGGAGCAGTTCTTC.

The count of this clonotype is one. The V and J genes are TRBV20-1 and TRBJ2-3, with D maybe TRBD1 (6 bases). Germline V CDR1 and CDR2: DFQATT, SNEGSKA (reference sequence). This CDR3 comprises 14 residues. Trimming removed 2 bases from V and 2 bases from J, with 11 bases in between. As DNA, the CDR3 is TGCAGTGCTAGATTGCCGGGACACACAGATACGCAGTATTTT. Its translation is CSARLPGHTDTQYF.

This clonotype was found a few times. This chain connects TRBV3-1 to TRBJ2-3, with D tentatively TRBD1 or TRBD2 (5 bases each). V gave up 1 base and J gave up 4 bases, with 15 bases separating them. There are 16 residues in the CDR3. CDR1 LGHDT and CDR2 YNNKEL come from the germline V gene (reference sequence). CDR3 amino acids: CASSQAYRTWADTQYF. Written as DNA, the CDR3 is TGTGCCAGCAGCCAAGCATACAGGACTTGGGCAGATACGCAGTATTTT.

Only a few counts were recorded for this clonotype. The CDR3 coding sequence is TGTGCCAGCAGCATAAACGTTCTCTACGAGCAGTACTTC. This codes for CASSINVLYEQYF. The chain joins TRBV11-2 to TRBJ2-7, with D unresolved. The CDR3 runs to 13 residues. V lost 5 bases to trimming and J lost 3 bases, with 11 bases between them. The germline V gene has CDR1 SGHAT and CDR2 FQNNGV.

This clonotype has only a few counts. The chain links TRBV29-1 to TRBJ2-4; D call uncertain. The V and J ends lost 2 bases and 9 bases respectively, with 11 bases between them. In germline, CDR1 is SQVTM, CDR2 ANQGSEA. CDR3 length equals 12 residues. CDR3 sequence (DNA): TGCAGCGTTGAACTCCAGAGTCTCATTCAGTACTTC. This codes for CSVELQSLIQYF. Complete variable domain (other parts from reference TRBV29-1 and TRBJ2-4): SAVISQKPSRDICQRGTSLTIQCQVDSQVTMMFWYRQQPGQSLTLIATANQGSEATYESGFVIDKFPISRPNLTFSTLTVSNMSPEDSSIYLCSVELQSLIQYFGAGTRLSVL.

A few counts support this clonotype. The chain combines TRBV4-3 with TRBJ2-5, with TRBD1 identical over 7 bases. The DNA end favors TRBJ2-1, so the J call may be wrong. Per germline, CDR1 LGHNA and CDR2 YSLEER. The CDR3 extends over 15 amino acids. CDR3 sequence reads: CASSQKAGGYNEQFF. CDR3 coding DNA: TGCGCCAGCAGCCAGAAGGCAGGGGGCTACAATGAGCAGTTCTTC.

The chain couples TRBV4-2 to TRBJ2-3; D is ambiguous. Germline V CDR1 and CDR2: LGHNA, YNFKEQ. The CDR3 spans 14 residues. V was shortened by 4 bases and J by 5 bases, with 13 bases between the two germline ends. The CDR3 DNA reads TGTGCCAGCAGCCTCGGTCGTTCTTTAGATACGCAGTATTTT. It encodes CASSLGRSLDTQYF.